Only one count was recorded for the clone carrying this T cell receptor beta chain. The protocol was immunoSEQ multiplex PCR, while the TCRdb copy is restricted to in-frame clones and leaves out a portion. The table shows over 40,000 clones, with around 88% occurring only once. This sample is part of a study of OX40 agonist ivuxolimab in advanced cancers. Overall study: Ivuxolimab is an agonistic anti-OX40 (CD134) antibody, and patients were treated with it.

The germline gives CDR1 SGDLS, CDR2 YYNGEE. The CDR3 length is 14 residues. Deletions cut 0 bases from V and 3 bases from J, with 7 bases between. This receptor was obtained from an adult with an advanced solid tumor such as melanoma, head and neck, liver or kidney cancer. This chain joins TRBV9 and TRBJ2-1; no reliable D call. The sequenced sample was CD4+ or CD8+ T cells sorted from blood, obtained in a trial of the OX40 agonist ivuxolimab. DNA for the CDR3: TGTGCCAGCAGCGTAGGTGGGGACTACAATGAGCAGTTCTTC. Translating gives CASSVGGDYNEQFF.